Detailed here is one TCR beta chain. Its antigen remains unknown. Mouse names are used for the genes. The CDR3 end falls 4 residues outside the read, so it is completed with the germline J gene. The source of the sample is a study of CD8+ T cells in alopecia areata. Cells pooled from cutaneous lymph nodes were sorted on CD4, CD8alpha, NKG2D, NKG2ACE and other markers. The CDR3 extends over 13 amino acids. Germline-derived CDR1 and CDR2 are NSHNY and SYGAGN. General observations from the study: Mice showed TCR sharing more clearly than patients did, possibly owing to HLA.

Extracted RNA was reverse transcribed into cDNA, the sequencing template. TCRdb keeps only in-frame clones here, not all; method: immunoSEQ multiplex PCR. The sample has 250,000 or so clones, none seen only once; the top ten hold 0.9% to 1.5%. V and J are TRBV13-1 and TRBJ1-2; 11 nucleotides align to TRBD1. The TCR originated in a C3H/HeJ mouse with alopecia areata. MHC haplotype: H2-k. The source material was CD4+ T cells sorted from a lymph node. CDR3 DNA, as far as it was read: TGTGCCAGCAGTGAGGGGACAGGGGGC. Amino acids: CASSEGTGG. The CDR3, in full, reads CASSEGTGGDYTF.